This T cell receptor beta chain was sequenced in a study of cytomegalovirus exposure and HLA in healthy donors. Findings and limits, study-wide: Presence/absence analyses supposed approximately even sequencing depth among donors. Cytomegalovirus status was reportedly diagnosed by the classifier with high specificity and sensitivity.

J was trimmed by 4 bases and V by 5 bases; bases with no gene match: 13. Germline V gene sequence: CDR1 MDHEN, CDR2 SYDVKM. The CDR3 is made up of 16 amino acids. Researchers ran the PCR with 60 Vbeta and 13 Jbeta primers. Repertoires were generated with immunoSEQ multiplex PCR, while TCRdb's copy carries only in-frame clones and drops some. In the table there are about 160,000 clones, approximately 67% of which are singletons. Comment on this clone: Its antigen is undetermined.

The specimen was PBMCs. The J gene is TRBJ1-1, the V gene TRBV28; 7 nucleotides line up with TRBD1. The sequence derives from a woman between 18 and 29 years old in good health and CMV-seropositive. CDR3 nucleotide sequence: TGTGCCAGCAGTACCCTCCGTTACAGGGGTGGCACTGAAGCTTTCTTT. This sequence encodes CASSTLRYRGGTEAFF.